Listed below are T cell receptor beta chains from one sample, sequenced in a study of read filtering for tumor transcriptome and immune sequencing. TCRdb analysed the reads with MiXCR anew, one entry per CDR3 protein. This repertoire shows roughly 27,000 distinct CDR3 sequences, about 15% found once; its top ten account for around 47%. Sequenced input: a population of CD138-negative cells sorted from bone marrow. These receptors came from a donor at least 40 years old with multiple myeloma. Both conserved end residues are part of each CDR3. A D gene is named only where the DNA matches it firmly. Clone size is not always given. Where it is, it says once, few, many or a class for expanded clones.

clone size	D gene	J gene	V gene	CDR3 protein
many	TRBD2	TRBJ2-5	TRBV7-2	CASSLVAGEGETQYF
many	TRBD2	TRBJ2-2	TRBV20-1	CSARPSGLNTGELFF
few	-	TRBJ2-1	TRBV9	CASNTLRGGEQFF
many	-	TRBJ2-1	TRBV12-3/TRBV12-4	CASSFGWEADNEQFF
medium-sized	-	TRBJ1-1	TRBV5-1	CASSLGGNTEAFF
many	-	TRBJ2-1	TRBV18	CASSPGEWSYNEQFF
few	TRBD1	TRBJ2-7	TRBV20-1	CSARDPGTDNYEQYF
many	TRBD2	TRBJ2-3	TRBV12-3/TRBV12-4	CASTPSGRYTQYF
many	-	TRBJ2-1	TRBV21-1	CASSRSGAGDHNEQFF
many	-	TRBJ1-1	TRBV20-1	CSAGRGDTEAFF
few	-	TRBJ2-7	TRBV11-3	CASSLSGSDYEQYF
many	-	TRBJ2-3	TRBV11-2	CASSWNSGHSTDTQYF
many	-	TRBJ2-5	TRBV5-1	CASSLAGAGQETQYF
-	TRBD2	TRBJ2-7	TRBV7-2	CASSLETSGRPPYEQYF
few	-	TRBJ2-5	TRBV20-1	CSARDGFRGAETQYF
many	TRBD1	TRBJ2-2	TRBV20-1	CSASDLYRGTTGELFF
many	-	TRBJ2-1	TRBV29-1	CSVAGLGTYRFYNEQFF
many	TRBD1	TRBJ1-2	TRBV29-1	CSVERGRGTGYTF
many	TRBD1	TRBJ2-4	TRBV10-3	CAISTGVKNIQYF
many	-	TRBJ1-5	TRBV12-5	CASGLVQANGGHHSNQPQHF
many	TRBD2	TRBJ2-7	TRBV20-1	CSVPAGGLSEQYF
many	-	TRBJ2-7	TRBV29-1	CSGGDLYEQYF
many	TRBD1	TRBJ2-1	TRBV5-1	CASSAGQGLIVQFF
few	-	TRBJ1-2	TRBV25-1	CASSEFGNYGYTF
many	-	TRBJ2-2	TRBV7-2	CASSTPGSRGNTGELFF
many	TRBD1	TRBJ1-2	TRBV20-1	CSAPVDRGGYGYTF
many	-	TRBJ2-6	TRBV19	CASSTQTGLNSGANVLTF